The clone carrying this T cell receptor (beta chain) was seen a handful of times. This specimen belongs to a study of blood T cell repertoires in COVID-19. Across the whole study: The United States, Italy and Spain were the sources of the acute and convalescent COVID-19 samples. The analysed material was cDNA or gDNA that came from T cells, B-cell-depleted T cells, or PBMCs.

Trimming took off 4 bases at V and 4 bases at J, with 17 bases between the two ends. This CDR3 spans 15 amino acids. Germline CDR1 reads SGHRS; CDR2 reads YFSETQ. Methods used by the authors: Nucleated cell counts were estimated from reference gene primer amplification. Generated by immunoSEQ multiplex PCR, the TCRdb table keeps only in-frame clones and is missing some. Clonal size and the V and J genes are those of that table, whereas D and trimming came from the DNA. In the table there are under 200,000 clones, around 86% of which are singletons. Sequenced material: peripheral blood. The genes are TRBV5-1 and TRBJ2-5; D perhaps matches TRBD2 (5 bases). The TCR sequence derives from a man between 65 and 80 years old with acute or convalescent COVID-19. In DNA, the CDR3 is TGCGCCAGCAGCAAAACCCAGGACTCTCTAGAGACCCAGTACTTC. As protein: CASSKTQDSLETQYF.